The 25 T cell receptor beta chains given below trace back to one sample, sequenced in a study of response to subunit inactivated influenza vaccine (dated by TCRdb to the late 2010s). Preparation of the library involved RT-PCR. Sequencing used an Illumina HiSeq 2500. In-frame beta chains were kept once TCRdb had trimmed the public reads at Q25 with fastp and called clones with MiXCR. Each record represents a unique CDR3 protein, reported with the most common genes and DNA among its rows. The sample table records some 180,000 distinct CDR3 sequences; around 8.8% of these occur just once. The ten largest clones represent about 11% of the sample. The sequencing used non-naive T cells sorted from PBMCs, collected on the day of vaccination. What this sample's cell subset or site label stands for: memory T cell fraction. Receptors were obtained from a man in his fifties who received an inactivated influenza vaccine. Donor details come from another sample of the same person, matched by shared clones.

This clonotype has only a few counts. J is TRBJ1-1 and V is TRBV6-2 or TRBV6-3; TRBD1 is a possible D gene (5 bases). The CDR3 sequence is 19 residues long. CDR1 MNHEY and CDR2 SVGEGT come from the germline V gene. Trimming stripped 2 bases from V and 0 bases from J, with 22 bases between. CDR3 region: CASSYPFKLIGGVNTEAFF. CDR3 sequence (DNA): TGTGCCAGCAGTTACCCCTTCAAGCTCATCGGAGGGGTGAACACTGAAGCTTTCTTT.

This chain connects TRBV7-9 to TRBJ2-5; 10 bases map to TRBD2. CDR1 is SEHNR and CDR2 is FQNEAQ in the germline V gene (reference sequence). This CDR3 comprises 17 residues. V lost 5 bases and J lost 2; bases outside the gene matches: 11. The CDR3 loop is CASSPLAGAAGQETQYF. The CDR3 DNA is TGTGCCAGCAGCCCCCTAGCGGGAGCGGCTGGGCAAGAGACCCAGTACTTC.

The rearrangement uses TRBV10-3 and TRBJ1-6; D is possibly TRBD1 (5 bases). Trimming removed 3 bases at V and 10 bases at J, with 13 bases between. The CDR3 runs to 14 residues. Germline CDR1 reads ENHRY; CDR2 reads SYGVKD. DNA for the CDR3: TGTGCCATCAGTGACCTGCAGGGAGGATCACCCCTCCACTTT. Protein product: CAISDLQGGSPLHF.

This clonotype was observed at least ten times. CDR3 bases: TGTGCCAGCAGTGTGCGGGGGAAGAACACTGAAGCTTTCTTT. Amino acids: CASSVRGKNTEAFF. The V gene is TRBV6-1, the J gene TRBJ1-1, with D perhaps TRBD1 (5 bases). There are 14 residues in the CDR3. Germline CDR1 is MNHNS and CDR2 is SASEGT. V was trimmed by 4 bases and J by 1 base, leaving 10 bases between them.

This clonotype was observed many times. The chain combines TRBV5-1 with TRBJ2-5; TRBD1 aligns across 10 bases. Looked up from germline, CDR1 is SGHRS and CDR2 is YFSETQ. After removal of 4 bases from V and 5 bases from J, the junction contained 8 bases not matched to a gene. The CDR3 has 15 residues. For the CDR3, the DNA is TGCGCCAGCAGCCCCTCGACAGGGGGCCTCGAGACCCAGTACTTC. It encodes CASSPSTGGLETQYF.

The rearrangement joins TRBV6-1 to TRBJ1-5; 10 bases are a match to TRBD1. CDR3 length equals 16 residues. V shed 6 bases and J 6 bases; nucleotides not matched to a gene: 11. The germline CDR1 and CDR2 sequences are MNHNS and SASEGT. CDR3: CASRPGTGEVVQPQHF. CDR3 bases: TGTGCCAGCAGACCTGGGACAGGGGAGGTGGTTCAGCCCCAGCATTTT.

The rearrangement links TRBV7-8 to TRBJ2-5, with D possibly matching TRBD2 (5 bases). Per the germline V gene, CDR1 is SGHVS and CDR2 is FQNEAQ. This CDR3 contains 13 residues. Trimming took 4 bases from V and 5 from J, leaving 11 bases between them. In nucleotides, the CDR3 is TGTGCCAGCAGCTCCCACGAGCGGGAGACCCAGTACTTC. It is translated as CASSSHERETQYF.

The sample holds many counts of this clonotype. The chain has TRBV6-1 and TRBJ2-5; D call uncertain. The germline gives CDR1 MNHNS, CDR2 SASEGT. Trimming cost V 7 bases and J 1 base, with 10 bases left between them. The CDR3 totals 13 residues. CDR3 sequence: CASTIQIQETQYF. In nucleotides, the CDR3 is TGTGCCAGCACTATACAGATCCAAGAGACCCAGTACTTC.

The table lists this clonotype with a count of one. This clone may be a read error of a much larger clone one base away. This CDR3 is missing its conserved last phenylalanine or tryptophan, likely due to a read error. V gene TRBV6-1 combines with J gene TRBJ1-1, with no clear D. The CDR3 is 14 amino acids. From germline, CDR1 is MNHNS and CDR2 SASEGT. V was shortened by 7 bases and J by 5 bases, with 17 bases between the two germline ends. CDR3 coding DNA: TGTGCCAGCAAAAAGCCGGGCCCGGTTACTGAAGCTTTCATT. Translated, it gives CASKKPGPVTEAFI.

This clonotype was counted only a few times. J is TRBJ2-2 and V is TRBV5-1; 13 nucleotides match TRBD2. This CDR3 has 17 amino acids. J was trimmed by 6 bases and V by 0 bases; bases with no gene match: 5. The germline V gene encodes CDR1 SGHRS and CDR2 YFSETQ. In DNA, the CDR3 is TGCGCCAGCAGCTTGGAACTAGCGGGAGGGCCTGCCGGGGAGCTGTTTTTT. It specifies CASSLELAGGPAGELFF.

Ten or more counts support this clonotype. V usage is TRBV5-1 and J usage is TRBJ2-5; D possibly uses TRBD1 or TRBD2 (5 bases each). Trimming pared 0 bases from V and 5 bases from J, leaving 11 bases between. The CDR3 sequence is 14 residues long. Germline lookup yields CDR1 SGHRS and CDR2 YFSETQ. CDR3 loop: CASSLAGTGETQYF. The CDR3 DNA is TGCGCCAGCAGCTTGGCCGGGACGGGGGAGACCCAGTACTTC.

The chain joins TRBV7-9 to TRBJ1-1; D not certain. The ends were cut back, 8 bases at V and 4 bases at J, with 14 bases in the middle. The germline V gene encodes CDR1 SEHNR and CDR2 FQNEAQ (reference sequence). The CDR3 is made up of 13 amino acids. The CDR3 nucleotides are TGTGCCAGCGGGCAGATGGGCGGCACTGAAGCTTTCTTT. Protein sequence: CASGQMGGTEAFF.

At least ten counts were recorded for this clonotype. J is TRBJ2-7 and V is TRBV12-3 or TRBV12-4; tentatively, D is TRBD1 or TRBD2 (7 bases each). Trimming took 6 bases from V and 3 from J, leaving 15 bases between them. This CDR3 region has 14 residues. The DNA for the CDR3 is TGTGCCAGCAGCGGGGGGACAGAACGCTACGAGCAGTACTTC. Its protein product is CASSGGTERYEQYF.

This rearrangement joins TRBV6-2 or TRBV6-3 to TRBJ1-2; D not certain. CDR3 length: 12 residues. The V gene's germline CDR1 is MNHEY and CDR2 SVGEGT. The V end was cut by 4 bases, the J end by 13 bases, with 16 bases between. CDR3 coding DNA: TGTGCCAGCAGTTCGGGCGGGGTCCGTGCCACCTTC. Translating it yields CASSSGGVRATF.

This clonotype was counted between two and nine times. V is TRBV19 and J is TRBJ1-1; TRBD1 might be the D (5 bases). Trimming pared 6 bases from V and 1 base from J, leaving 18 bases between. The CDR3 sequence is 16 residues long. Germline V gives CDR1 LNHDA, CDR2 SQIVND (reference sequence). CDR3 amino acids: CASSPPPRGRNTEAFF. The CDR3 bases are TGTGCCAGTAGCCCCCCCCCACGGGGCAGGAACACTGAAGCTTTCTTT.

This rearrangement joins TRBV4-2 to TRBJ1-5; D uncertain. The CDR3 runs to 15 residues. The germline V and J ends were trimmed by 4 bases and 0 bases, with 10 bases remaining between them. Germline CDR1 LGHNA, CDR2 YNFKEQ. The CDR3 region has the DNA TGTGCCAGCAGCCGCGACGAGTATAGCAATCAGCCCCAGCATTTT. Translating it yields CASSRDEYSNQPQHF.

The gene calls are TRBV7-8 and TRBJ2-3; D is unresolved. V lost 5 bases and J lost 6, with 9 bases in between. CDR3 length: 12 amino acids. Germline CDR1 SGHVS, CDR2 FQNEAQ. The CDR3 DNA reads as TGTGCCAGCAGCCACCTAGTCGATACGCAGTATTTT. This gives the protein CASSHLVDTQYF. The full variable domain, with the rest looked up from reference TRBV7-8 and TRBJ2-3, is GAGVSQSPRYKVAKRGQDVALRCDPISGHVSLFWYQQALGQGPEFLTYFQNEAQLDKSGLPSDRFFAERPEGSVSTLKIQRTQQEDSAVYLCASSHLVDTQYFGPGTRLTVL.

This clonotype has more than one count but fewer than ten. V gene TRBV2 combines with J gene TRBJ2-7; 7 positions agree with TRBD1. With V trimmed by 6 bases and J by 1 base, 9 bases remained unmatched. The germline CDR1 and CDR2 sequences are SNHLY and FYNNEI. The CDR3 has 15 amino acids. The CDR3 here is CASRETGVLSYEQYF. For the CDR3, the DNA is TGTGCCAGCAGGGAAACAGGGGTTTTATCCTACGAGCAGTACTTC.

The chain joins TRBV6-2 or TRBV6-3 to TRBJ2-1, with D perhaps matching TRBD2 (6 bases). Germline V gene sequence: CDR1 MNHEY, CDR2 SVGEGT. The length of the CDR3 is 14 residues. V lost 6 bases, J lost 9 bases, and 18 bases lay in between. CDR3 loop: CASSGWGSEGEQFF. CDR3 bases: TGTGCCAGCAGCGGGTGGGGGTCGGAGGGTGAGCAGTTCTTC.

This clonotype has at least ten counts. V is TRBV5-1 and J is TRBJ2-5; D not certain. The V and J ends lost 5 bases and 5 bases respectively, with 10 bases between them. The CDR3 loop spans 12 amino acids. Germline V gene data show CDR1 as SGHRS and CDR2 as YFSETQ. The CDR3 protein is CASRWAGETQYF. DNA of the CDR3: TGCGCCAGCAGATGGGCCGGGGAGACCCAGTACTTC.

In its sample, this clonotype was seen a few times. The chain is built from TRBV6-1 and TRBJ2-1, with 7 bases lining up with TRBD1. This CDR3 has 16 amino acids. Trimming cost V 4 bases and J 5 bases; bases outside gene matches: 11. Germline loops: CDR1 MNHNS, CDR2 SASEGT. CDR3 in amino acids: CASSAFTGAGHNEQFF. In nucleotides, the CDR3 is TGTGCCAGCAGTGCTTTCACAGGGGCCGGCCACAATGAGCAGTTCTTC.

The V and J genes are TRBV4-1 and TRBJ2-7, with 12 bases matching TRBD2. Germline CDR1 MGHRA, CDR2 YSYEKL. The V gene end was trimmed by 2 bases and the J gene end by 7 bases; junction bases not matched to a gene: 3. CDR3 length equals 14 residues. CDR3 residues: CASSQTSGRYEQYF. The CDR3, as DNA: TGCGCCAGCAGCCAAACTAGCGGGAGGTATGAGCAGTACTTC.

V gene TRBV7-9 combines with J gene TRBJ2-7; a weak D match, TRBD2 (5 bases). CDR3 length equals 13 residues. Per germline, CDR1 SEHNR and CDR2 FQNEAQ (reference sequence). Trimming took 3 bases from V and 2 from J, leaving 8 bases between them. The CDR3 DNA sequence: TGTGCCAGCAGCTTCCCCGGGGCCTACGAGCAGTACTTC. Protein: CASSFPGAYEQYF.

J is TRBJ2-1 and V is TRBV30; D ambiguous. Germline-derived CDR1 and CDR2 are GTSNPN and SVGIG (reference sequence). CDR3 length: 14 amino acids. Trimming cost V 0 bases and J 12 bases, with 18 bases left between them. The CDR3 protein is CAWSVGPGEKPQFF. In nucleotides, the CDR3 is TGTGCCTGGAGTGTAGGGCCCGGTGAGAAGCCGCAGTTCTTC. Complete variable domain (other parts from reference TRBV30 and TRBJ2-1): SQTIHQWPATLVQPVGSPLSLECTVEGTSNPNLYWYRQAAGRGLQLLFYSVGIGQISSEVPQNLSASRPQDRQFILSSKKLLLSDSGFYLCAWSVGPGEKPQFFGPGTRLTVL.

The table lists this clonotype with many counts. The chain's CDR3 is CASSQDSNQPQHF. As DNA, the CDR3 is TGTGCCAGCAGCCAAGATAGCAATCAGCCCCAGCATTTT. V gene TRBV4-2 combines with J gene TRBJ1-5, with D hard to call. The CDR3 length is 13 residues. CDR1 and CDR2 from the germline V gene are LGHNA and YNFKEQ. The V gene lost 0 bases and the J gene lost 0 bases, with 0 bases spanning the gap.